The 15 T cell receptor beta chains below were found in one sample sequenced in a study of Graves' ophthalmopathy and Graves' hyperthyroidism. Amplified TCR beta CDR3 regions were obtained using RNA transcripts as template. Second-round multiplex PCR came after first-round RT-PCR with HTBI primers. MiXCR, run by TCRdb on the multiplex PCR reads, gives a single entry per CDR3 protein. The sample records over 150,000 distinct CDR3 sequences, 30% to 45% being singletons. Specimen: peripheral blood. These TCRs come from a woman in her thirties or forties with Graves' ophthalmopathy.

In its sample, this clonotype was seen many times. This rearrangement joins TRBV6-1 to TRBJ1-1; D unresolved. The CDR3 loop spans 14 amino acids. Germline CDR1 and CDR2: MNHNS and SASEGT. V was shortened by 5 bases and J by 1 base, with 11 bases between the two germline ends. The CDR3 is CASSRLLGNTEAFF. In DNA, the CDR3 is TGTGCCAGCAGTCGCCTTTTAGGGAACACTGAAGCTTTCTTT.

This clonotype has a count of ten or more. This chain uses TRBV6-5 with TRBJ1-6; D unclear. This CDR3 contains 15 residues. V was trimmed by 6 bases and J by 0 bases, leaving 9 bases between them. The germline CDR1 and CDR2 sequences are MNHEY and SVGAGI. In DNA, the CDR3 is TGTGCCAGCAGGTTGGATAGCTCCTATAATTCACCCCTCCACTTT. This codes for CASRLDSSYNSPLHF.

This clonotype appeared many times. The conserved phenylalanine or tryptophan is not found at the CDR3 terminus, so this likely reflects a read error. The gene calls are TRBV6-1 and TRBJ1-1, with TRBD1 identical over 7 bases. V trimming: 7 bases; J trimming: 7 bases; junction bases outside the gene matches: 12. CDR1 MNHNS and CDR2 SASEGT come from the germline V gene. The CDR3 extends over 14 amino acids. The CDR3 sequence is CASNPRGGQGEAFL. The CDR3 DNA reads TGTGCCAGCAACCCCAGGGGGGGGCAGGGTGAAGCTTTCCTT.

The genes are TRBV12-3 or TRBV12-4 and TRBJ1-5; TRBD1 might be the D (5 bases). The CDR3 contains 17 residues. Trimming pared 5 bases from V and 4 bases from J, leaving 21 bases between. CDR3 region: CASSPNYDRIINQPQHF. For the CDR3, the DNA is TGTGCCAGCAGTCCCAACTACGACAGAATCATTAATCAGCCCCAGCATTTT.

This sequence joins TRBV6-1 and TRBJ1-1; tentatively, D is TRBD1 (5 bases). Germline CDR1 is MNHNS and CDR2 is SASEGT. The CDR3 spans 13 residues. Trimming pared 6 bases from V and 7 bases from J, leaving 15 bases between. The CDR3 is CASRRRQGVEAFF. The CDR3 DNA follows: TGTGCCAGCAGGAGACGGCAGGGAGTTGAAGCTTTCTTT.

The chain employs TRBV7-3 and TRBJ2-3; D may be TRBD2 (6 bases). From germline, CDR1 is SGHTA and CDR2 FQGTGA. Trimming shortened V by 6 bases and J by 2 bases, and 18 bases separated the two germline ends. This CDR3 has 16 residues. The CDR3 DNA sequence: TGTGCCAGCAGTGGCAGCTCACTAGCTCTCACAGATACGCAGTATTTT. Translated, it gives CASSGSSLALTDTQYF.

The chain joins TRBV12-3 or TRBV12-4 to TRBJ2-7; D is undetermined. V shed 10 bases and J shed 0 bases, with 16 bases lying between them. CDR3 size: 14 residues. CDR3 bases: TGTGCCACTTCTTCCAGCGAAAGCTCCTACGAGCAGTACTTC. Residues: CATSSSESSYEQYF.

The chain joins TRBV24-1 to TRBJ2-5; D ambiguous. This CDR3 has 14 residues. Per germline, CDR1 KGHDR and CDR2 SFDVKD. V was cut by 4 bases and J by 5 bases, with 13 bases left in between. The CDR3, as DNA: TGTGCCACCAGTGACTCAACGGTGATTGAGACCCAGTACTTC. As protein: CATSDSTVIETQYF.

The V and J genes are TRBV28 and TRBJ1-1; D possibly corresponds to TRBD1 (5 bases). Germline V lookup: CDR1 MDHEN, CDR2 SYDVKM. CDR3 length: 15 amino acids. Trimming removed 2 bases at V and 1 base at J, with 11 bases between. CDR3 coding DNA: TGTGCCAGCAGTTTACTTGGAGGGGAGAACACTGAAGCTTTCTTT. Amino acids: CASSLLGGENTEAFF.

This clonotype has a count of ten or more. The chain combines TRBV19 with TRBJ1-2; no definite D call. The germline V gene has CDR1 LNHDA and CDR2 SQIVND (reference sequence). V shed 1 base and J shed 8 bases, with 14 bases lying between them. This CDR3 spans 14 amino acids. The CDR3 reads CASSIVRHPGGYTF. CDR3 coding DNA: TGTGCCAGTAGTATAGTCCGACACCCGGGGGGCTACACCTTC.

The sample holds a few counts of this clonotype. The chain uses TRBV6-1 and TRBJ1-2; tentatively, D is TRBD1 (6 bases). V lost 6 bases to trimming and J lost 3 bases, with 11 bases between them. Germline V gives CDR1 MNHNS, CDR2 SASEGT. The CDR3 covers 13 residues. CDR3 nucleotides: TGTGCCAGCAGCTTGGACAGCCACTATGGCTACACCTTC. Amino acids: CASSLDSHYGYTF.

This clonotype showed up just a few times. The rearrangement joins TRBV13 to TRBJ1-1; D gene uncertain. This CDR3 has 13 residues. Trimming removed 3 bases from V and 4 bases from J, with 9 bases in between. CDR1 PRHDT and CDR2 FYEKMQ come from the germline V gene (reference sequence). CDR3 sequence reads: CASSFGRITEAFF. For the CDR3, the DNA is TGTGCCAGCAGCTTTGGACGGATCACTGAAGCTTTCTTT.

This clonotype was detected many times. The rearrangement joins TRBV6-5 to TRBJ1-1; 7 bases agree with TRBD1. Germline V lookup: CDR1 MNHEY, CDR2 SVGAGI. The CDR3 contains 14 residues. Losses at the gene ends were 7 bases for V and 2 bases for J; bases not matched to a gene: 7. The CDR3 here is CASTRQGVNTEAFF. Written as DNA, the CDR3 is TGTGCCAGCACTCGACAGGGAGTAAACACTGAAGCTTTCTTT.

This clonotype was counted between two and nine times. This rearrangement joins TRBV12-3 or TRBV12-4 to TRBJ1-5; D not resolved. CDR3 size: 13 residues. V shed 3 bases and J shed 4 bases, with 7 bases lying between them. CDR3 sequence (DNA): TGTGCCAGCAGTTTGGCCGAAAATCAGCCCCAGCATTTT. Translating it yields CASSLAENQPQHF.

This clonotype came up many times. CDR3 in DNA: TGTGCCAGCAGTTTAGAGGATGGGAGCCTCCAGCATTTT. Translated: CASSLEDGSLQHF. The genes are TRBV12-3 or TRBV12-4 and TRBJ1-5, with D unresolved. Trimming removed 1 base from V and 12 bases from J, with 13 bases in between. The CDR3 length is 13 residues.